This paragraph reports one T cell receptor beta chain. Its antigen is unknown. The data originate from a study of CD8 T cells in ankylosing spondylitis. TCRdb reprocessed the 5' RACE reads via MiXCR and lists one record per CDR3 protein. The sample lists approximately 350,000 distinct CDR3 sequences, under 15% occurring once. Study-level points and caveats: Clones tied to disease were said to be significantly enriched in matched ankylosing spondylitis synovial fluid.

J was trimmed by 6 bases and V by 5 bases; bases with no gene match: 8. CDR1 is SEHNR and CDR2 is FQNEAQ in the germline V gene (reference sequence). The CDR3 is made up of 15 amino acids. Sequencing input: blood, either unsorted or a sorted T cell fraction (not recorded which). This chain connects TRBV7-9 to TRBJ2-7; the match to TRBD2 covers 12 bases. This TCR came from a male donor with ankylosing spondylitis or in good health (not recorded which). CDR3 residues: CASSPGLAGLSEQYF. CDR3 sequence (DNA): TGTGCCAGCAGCCCTGGACTAGCGGGACTCTCCGAGCAGTACTTC.